The 27 T cell receptor beta chains reported below all come from one sample, sequenced in a study of blood T cells in healthy people across ages. Next came a second PCR, run for about 6 to 12 cycles, which used a sample-barcoded 5' primer along with a J-beta primer mix. TCRdb re-called the 5' RACE reads with MiXCR, one entry per CDR3 protein. Of 900,000 to 950,000 distinct CDR3 sequences listed, roughly 28% are singletons. This sample was also put to use in a study of T cells of mothers and their children.

Sequenced material: blood. The origin of the receptors is a woman aged 40-49 years in good health.

The rearrangement links TRBV20-1 to TRBJ1-5, with D perhaps TRBD1 (5 bases). The CDR3 is 14 amino acids. Deletions cut 0 bases from V and 0 bases from J, with 6 bases between. CDR1 and CDR2 from the germline V gene are DFQATT and SNEGSKA (reference sequence). CDR3 residues: CSAREDNSNQPQHF. DNA for the CDR3: TGCAGTGCTAGAGAGGACAATAGCAATCAGCCCCAGCATTTT.

This chain's CDR3 is CASSPESGQGYYGYTF. DNA for the CDR3: TGTGCCAGCAGCCCAGAATCAGGACAGGGTTACTATGGCTACACCTTC. The chain uses TRBV4-2 and TRBJ1-2, with 8 positions matching TRBD1. The CDR3 sequence is 16 residues long. The V gene end was trimmed by 4 bases and the J gene end by 3 bases; junction bases not matched to a gene: 10. Germline V gene data show CDR1 as LGHNA and CDR2 as YNFKEQ.

This clonotype appeared many times. The germline gene is not matched at one end of the junction; a read error may be the cause. CDR3 region: CASSSTRTDTQYF. CDR3 nucleotide sequence: TGTGCTAGCAGCTCCACCCGCACAGATACGCAGTATTTT. The gene calls are TRBV7-7 and TRBJ2-3; no clear D. The CDR3 spans 13 residues. The germline V gene encodes CDR1 SSHAT and CDR2 FNYEAQ (reference sequence). Full variable domain (remainder filled in from reference TRBV7-7 and TRBJ2-3): GAGVSQSPRYKVTKRGQDVTLRCDPISSHATLYWYQQALGQGPEFLTYFNYEAQPDKSGLPSDRFSAERPEGSISTLTIQRTEQRDSAMYRCASSSTRTDTQYFGPGTRLTVL.

This clonotype showed up just a few times. The chain links TRBV18 to TRBJ2-5, with unresolved D. With the DNA end fitting TRBJ2-7 better, the J assignment may be wrong. Germline V CDR1 and CDR2: KGHSH, LQKENI. CDR3 length: 14 residues. The CDR3 DNA sequence: TGTGCCAGCTCAAGGGAACAAGTCGGCAGCGAGCAGTACTTC. Its protein is CASSREQVGSEQYF.

Only a few counts were recorded for this clonotype. The chain recombines TRBV9 with TRBJ2-3, with TRBD2 identical over 13 bases. Trimming took 2 bases from V and 1 from J; bases not matched to a gene: 1. The CDR3 contains 16 residues. Germline V gene data show CDR1 as SGDLS and CDR2 as YYNGEE. The CDR3 DNA follows: TGTGCCAGCAGCGTCGGACTAGCGGGGGGCACAGATACGCAGTATTTT. Encoded protein: CASSVGLAGGTDTQYF.

The J gene is TRBJ1-4, the V gene TRBV28, with D possibly matching TRBD1 (5 bases). The CDR3 loop spans 14 amino acids. The V gene's germline CDR1 is MDHEN and CDR2 SYDVKM. V gave up 3 bases and J gave up 6 bases, with 11 bases separating them. Written as DNA, the CDR3 is TGTGCCAGCAGTTTGGGGGGGTTTCATGAAAAACTGTTTTTT. Translated: CASSLGGFHEKLFF.

In the case of this clonotype: A much larger clonotype is one base distant, so this may be a read error. The chain has TRBV3-1 and TRBJ2-4, with a tentative D call TRBD1 (6 bases). The V and J ends lost 1 base and 13 bases respectively, with 20 bases between them. This CDR3 spans 15 amino acids. In germline, CDR1 is LGHDT, CDR2 YNNKEL (reference sequence). Written as DNA, the CDR3 is TGTGCCAGCAGCCAAGGAATACAGGGCCTAAATGAGCAGTACTTC. It codes for CASSQGIQGLNEQYF. Full variable domain (missing parts from reference TRBV3-1 and TRBJ2-4): DTAVSQTPKYLVTQMGNDKSIKCEQNLGHDTMYWYKQDSKKFLKIMFSYNNKELIINETVPNRFSPKSPDKAHLNLHINSLELGDSAVYFCASSQGIQGLNEQYFGAGTRLSVL.

V usage is TRBV7-2 and J usage is TRBJ2-1, with D perhaps TRBD2 (5 bases). Germline CDR1 is SGHTA and CDR2 is FQGNSA. Trimming took off 10 bases at V and 4 bases at J, with 17 bases between the two ends. The CDR3 is 14 amino acids. The CDR3 DNA reads TGTGCCACCACCAAGGGAGCCTTATACAATGAGCAGTTCTTC. This gives the protein CATTKGALYNEQFF.

This clonotype was observed a few times. The DNA for the CDR3 is TGCGCCAGCAGCTACGGACAGGGGGACACAGATACGCAGTATTTT. It specifies CASSYGQGDTDTQYF. The gene calls are TRBV5-1 and TRBJ2-3; 10 bases match TRBD1. The CDR3 has 15 residues. The germline V gene has CDR1 SGHRS and CDR2 YFSETQ. V was clipped by 3 bases and J by 2 bases; unmatched bases: 3.

This chain connects TRBV6-5 to TRBJ1-5; D is unclear. Germline V gene sequence: CDR1 MNHEY, CDR2 SVGAGI. CDR3 length: 13 residues. V shed 0 bases and J shed 4 bases, with 4 bases lying between them. In nucleotides, the CDR3 is TGTGCCAGCAGTTACTCAGAAAATCAGCCCCAGCATTTT. This encodes CASSYSENQPQHF.

In its sample, this clonotype was seen a few times. DNA of the CDR3: TGTGCCAGCAGTCAACTAAGATCGGACAGGGACTATGGCTACACCTTC. This gives the protein CASSQLRSDRDYGYTF. This chain connects TRBV6-2 or TRBV6-3 to TRBJ1-2; 8 bases line up with TRBD1. Germline CDR1 is MNHEY and CDR2 is SVGEGT. The junction had 11 bases not matched to a gene; V was cut back by 5 bases and J by 3 bases. This CDR3 contains 16 residues.

This clonotype was detected only a few times. The rearrangement uses TRBV20-1 and TRBJ1-1; 7 nucleotides line up with TRBD1. The J segment lost 5 bases and the V segment lost 1 base, leaving 7 bases of the junction unmatched. Germline V lookup: CDR1 DFQATT, CDR2 SNEGSKA (reference sequence). There are 14 residues in the CDR3. CDR3 residues: CSARGAGGVTEAFF. The CDR3 DNA reads TGCAGTGCTAGAGGAGCAGGGGGTGTAACTGAAGCTTTCTTT.

The chain couples TRBV20-1 to TRBJ2-7; the D is unclear. The CDR3 consists of 14 residues. Germline V lookup: CDR1 DFQATT, CDR2 SNEGSKA (reference sequence). Trimming cost V 4 bases and J 6 bases, with 19 bases left between them. In nucleotides, the CDR3 is TGCAGTGCTAAGGATGATTCGGCGGTATCCGAGCAGTACTTC. This translates into CSAKDDSAVSEQYF.

This rearrangement joins TRBV28 to TRBJ2-7, with D possibly called TRBD1 or TRBD2 (5 bases each). The V gene's germline CDR1 is MDHEN and CDR2 SYDVKM. The CDR3 runs to 14 residues. V was clipped by 2 bases and J by 0 bases, with 8 bases between them. For the CDR3, the DNA is TGTGCCAGCAGTTTAGGGGACGCCTCCTACGAGCAGTACTTC. This sequence encodes CASSLGDASYEQYF.

The chain is built from TRBV28 and TRBJ1-3, with a possible D match to TRBD1 (5 bases). V lost 3 bases to trimming and J lost 4 bases, with 22 bases between them. The CDR3 is 18 residues long. Per the germline V gene, CDR1 is MDHEN and CDR2 is SYDVKM. The chain's CDR3 is CASSFDLQAPHDGNTIYF. CDR3 bases: TGTGCCAGCAGTTTCGACTTACAGGCCCCTCATGACGGAAACACCATATATTTT.

This clonotype has more than one count but fewer than ten. The chain carries TRBV20-1 and TRBJ2-1; 12 bases align to TRBD2. The trim removed 4 bases at V and 1 base at J, leaving 2 bases unmatched. In germline, CDR1 is DFQATT, CDR2 SNEGSKA (reference sequence). The CDR3 contains 15 residues. The CDR3 spells CSATSGGASYNEQFF. CDR3 bases: TGCAGTGCTACTAGCGGGGGGGCTTCCTACAATGAGCAGTTCTTC.

This clonotype was counted between two and nine times. The V and J genes are TRBV14 and TRBJ2-7, with D possibly TRBD1 on 6 matching bases. The V end lost 3 bases, the J end lost 5 bases, and 17 bases lay between the germline ends. This CDR3 region has 15 residues. Germline V lookup: CDR1 SGHDN, CDR2 FVKESK. The CDR3 region has the DNA TGTGCCAGCAGCCAGGGGGCCCTTCGGGGCCACGAGCAGTACTTC. Its protein product is CASSQGALRGHEQYF.

This clonotype was seen a handful of times. Given a much more abundant clone one base away, this may be a read error. The chain couples TRBV6-2 or TRBV6-3 to TRBJ2-4; the D gene is possibly TRBD1 (5 bases). The CDR3 loop spans 15 amino acids. The V end was cut by 1 base, the J end by 12 bases, with 19 bases between. Germline assignment: CDR1 MNHEY and CDR2 SVGEGT. In DNA, the CDR3 is TGTGCCAGCAGTTACTTGGGGCAGAGGATAGACACTCAGTACTTC. This sequence encodes CASSYLGQRIDTQYF.

This rearrangement joins TRBV7-9 to TRBJ2-1, with D unclear. This CDR3 spans 12 amino acids. V dropped 5 bases and J dropped 8 bases, with 10 bases sitting between them. The germline V gene has CDR1 SEHNR and CDR2 FQNEAQ (reference sequence). CDR3: CASSSIGDEQFF. The CDR3 nucleotides are TGTGCCAGCAGCAGTATTGGGGATGAGCAGTTCTTC.

The chain employs TRBV5-1 and TRBJ2-1, with a weak D call TRBD1 (5 bases). The CDR3 consists of 15 residues. V was trimmed by 0 bases and J by 2 bases, leaving 9 bases between them. CDR1 is SGHRS and CDR2 is YFSETQ in the germline V gene. CDR3 bases: TGCGCCAGCAGCTTGGTGCCAGGGCCCTACAATGAGCAGTTCTTC. It yields the protein CASSLVPGPYNEQFF.

This chain connects TRBV6-2 or TRBV6-3 to TRBJ2-5; D may be TRBD2 (5 bases). CDR3 length equals 15 residues. V lost 4 bases, J lost 2 bases, and 14 bases lay in between. The germline V gene encodes CDR1 MNHEY and CDR2 SVGEGT. The CDR3 spells CASSSGTVPQETQYF. The DNA for the CDR3 is TGTGCCAGCAGTTCGGGAACCGTCCCACAAGAGACCCAGTACTTC.

The chain couples TRBV18 to TRBJ2-1, with TRBD2 as a possible D gene (6 bases). This CDR3 spans 15 amino acids. V was shortened by 0 bases and J by 8 bases, with 14 bases between the two germline ends. Germline CDR1 and CDR2: KGHSH and LQKENI. The CDR3 sequence: CASSPPGRPRDEQFF. CDR3 DNA sequence: TGTGCCAGCTCACCACCGGGGAGGCCCCGGGATGAGCAGTTCTTC.

This clonotype has more than one count but fewer than ten. The CDR3 region is CASSLARGKGFLHF. The CDR3 nucleotides read TGTGCCAGCAGCTTAGCTAGGGGGAAGGGGTTCCTCCACTTT. The chain is built from TRBV7-6 and TRBJ1-6; TRBD1 is a possible D gene (6 bases). Germline CDR1 SGHVS, CDR2 FNYEAQ. Trimming cost V 0 bases and J 15 bases, with 15 bases left between them. This CDR3 is 14 amino acids long.

The rearrangement links TRBV28 to TRBJ2-3; 7 bases map to TRBD2. Germline CDR1 and CDR2: MDHEN and SYDVKM. The V segment lost 8 bases and the J segment 4 bases; nucleotides outside the gene matches: 12. The CDR3 is made up of 15 amino acids. Written as DNA, the CDR3 is TGTGCCAGCTGTCGGGGGAGGGTCGGGGCAGATACGCAGTATTTT. Protein sequence: CASCRGRVGADTQYF. Supplemented by reference TRBV28 and TRBJ2-3, the full variable domain reads DVKVTQSSRYLVKRTGEKVFLECVQDMDHENMFWYRQDPGLGLRLIYFSYDVKMKEKGDIPEGYSVSREKKERFSLILESASTNQTSMYLCASCRGRVGADTQYFGPGTRLTVL.

This clonotype was counted between two and nine times. The V and J genes are TRBV7-2 and TRBJ2-3; 8 bases match TRBD1. After removal of 4 bases from V and 4 bases from J, the junction contained 7 bases not matched to a gene. The CDR3 length is 15 residues. The germline gives CDR1 SGHTA, CDR2 FQGNSA. The CDR3 sequence is CASSYNRGLADTQYF. The CDR3 DNA reads as TGTGCCAGCAGCTACAACAGGGGGTTGGCAGATACGCAGTATTTT.

CDR3 amino acids: CASSPQLGLSGGTDTQYF. The CDR3 region has the DNA TGTGCCAGCAGTCCCCAGCTAGGATTGAGCGGGGGCACAGATACGCAGTATTTT. This chain joins TRBV12-3 or TRBV12-4 and TRBJ2-3; 7 bases agree with TRBD2. V trimming: 5 bases; J trimming: 1 base; junction bases outside the gene matches: 15. This CDR3 region has 18 residues.

V gene TRBV4-1 combines with J gene TRBJ2-6, with D possibly being TRBD2 (5 bases). CDR3 length: 19 residues. Germline-derived CDR1 and CDR2 are MGHRA and YSYEKL. V lost 1 base to trimming and J lost 0 bases, with 16 bases between them. CDR3 region: CASSQVRGWELSGANVLTF. CDR3 nucleotides: TGCGCCAGCAGCCAAGTCCGGGGTTGGGAGCTCTCTGGGGCCAACGTCCTGACTTTC.